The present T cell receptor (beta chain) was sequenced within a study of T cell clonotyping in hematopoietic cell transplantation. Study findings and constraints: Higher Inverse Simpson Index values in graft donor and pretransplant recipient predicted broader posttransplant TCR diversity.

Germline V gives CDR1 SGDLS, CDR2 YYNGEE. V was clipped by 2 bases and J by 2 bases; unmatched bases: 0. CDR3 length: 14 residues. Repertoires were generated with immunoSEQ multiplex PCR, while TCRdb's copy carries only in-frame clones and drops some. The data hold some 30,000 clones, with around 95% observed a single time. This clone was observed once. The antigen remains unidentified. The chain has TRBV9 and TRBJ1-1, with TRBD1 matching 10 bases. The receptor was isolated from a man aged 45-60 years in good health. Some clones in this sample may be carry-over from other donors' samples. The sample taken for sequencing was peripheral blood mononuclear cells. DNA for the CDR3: TGTGCCAGCAGCGTGACAGGGGGCAACACTGAAGCTTTCTTT. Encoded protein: CASSVTGGNTEAFF.